These T cell receptor beta chains were read from a single sample in a study of T cells in Graves' hyperthyroidism and ophthalmopathy. One entry per CDR3 protein results from TCRdb running MiXCR on the multiplex PCR reads. The sample lists about 290,000 distinct CDR3 sequences; around 19% were seen once. Source material: blood. The receptor source for this set is a man aged 45-65 years with Graves' ophthalmopathy. Each CDR3 is given with its conserved first and last residue. The D gene is left open where the match is weak. Only some rows state a clone size, as once, few, many or a class for expanded clones.

j_call v_call clone_size cdr3_length d_call cdr3_aa cdr3_nt
TRBJ2-5 TRBV6-5 . 15 TRBD1 CASSYPAGGAETQYF TGTGCCAGCAGTTACCCTGCAGGGGGCGCGGAGACCCAGTACTTC
TRBJ2-5 TRBV5-1 . 15 TRBD2 CASSDGLAGVETQYF TGCGCCAGCAGCGACGGACTAGCGGGAGTAGAGACCCAGTACTTC
TRBJ1-2 TRBV9 . 15 . CASSAGGASNYGYTF TGTGCCAGCAGCGCCGGGGGGGCGAGTAACTATGGCTACACCTTC
TRBJ2-7 TRBV28 many 12 . CASSLIQGEQYF TGTGCCAGCAGTTTGATACAGGGAGAGCAGTACTTC
TRBJ2-5 TRBV28 many 15 . CASSGSGISLQTQYF TGTGCCAGCAGTGGGTCAGGGATCAGCTTACAGACCCAGTACTTC
TRBJ2-4 TRBV28 many 17 . CASSNALMILAKNIQYF TGTGCCAGCAGCAACGCTCTAATGATACTAGCCAAAAACATTCAGTACTTC
TRBJ2-7 TRBV7-2 . 16 TRBD2 CASRDPGLAGHDEQYF TGTGCCAGCAGAGACCCGGGACTAGCGGGACACGACGAGCAGTACTTC
TRBJ2-2 TRBV7-2 . 15 . CASSLAKFWGGELFF TGTGCCAGCAGCTTAGCTAAGTTTTGGGGCGGGGAGCTGTTTTTT
TRBJ2-7 TRBV7-9 . 11 . CASSSSSEQYF TGTGCCAGCAGCTCTAGCTCCGAGCAGTACTTC
TRBJ2-3 TRBV11-2 many 11 . CASRALGTQYF TGTGCCAGCAGAGCGTTGGGTACGCAGTATTTT
TRBJ1-1 TRBV5-6 many 14 . CASSSLGGGTEAFF TGTGCCAGCTCGTCCCTGGGAGGGGGAACTGAAGCTTTCTTT
TRBJ2-3 TRBV5-1 many 15 TRBD2 CASRLVAGAPDTQYF TGCGCCAGCCGCCTCGTAGCGGGAGCTCCAGATACGCAGTATTTT
TRBJ2-7 TRBV2 many 13 . CASSEVATDEQYF TGTGCCAGCAGTGAGGTGGCAACGGACGAGCAGTACTTC
TRBJ2-4 TRBV13 . 15 TRBD2 CASSSLAGGEIIQYF TGTGCCAGCAGCTCTCTAGCGGGAGGAGAGATCATTCAGTACTTC
TRBJ1-1 TRBV7-6 few 15 TRBD1 CASSLDFRGGTEAFF TGTGCCAGCAGCTTAGATTTCAGGGGGGGCACTGAAGCTTTCTTT
TRBJ1-1 TRBV19 . 16 TRBD1 CASSIEGTVMNTEAFF TGTGCCAGTAGTATAGAAGGGACAGTCATGAACACTGAAGCTTTCTTT
TRBJ1-1 TRBV28 many 14 . CASSLSGRAQEAFF TGTGCCAGCAGTTTAAGCGGACGGGCCCAAGAAGCTTTCTTT
TRBJ2-3 TRBV14 . 15 TRBD1 CASSRGQGVTDTQYF TGTGCCAGCAGCCGAGGACAGGGGGTGACAGATACGCAGTATTTT
TRBJ2-3 TRBV19 . 13 . CASSEAARDTQYF TGTGCCAGTAGTGAGGCCGCCCGAGATACGCAGTATTTT
TRBJ2-1 TRBV20-1 . 12 . CSARTLARGRFF TGCAGTGCTAGGACTCTAGCGAGGGGGCGGTTCTTC
TRBJ1-1 TRBV12-3/TRBV12-4 many 13 TRBD1 CASSHLQGAEAFF TGTGCCAGCAGTCACTTACAGGGGGCTGAAGCTTTCTTT
TRBJ2-7 TRBV2 many 14 TRBD1 CASSRSGQAYEQYF TGTGCCAGCAGCAGATCGGGACAGGCTTACGAGCAGTACTTC
TRBJ2-5 TRBV5-6 many 14 . CASSVGTVEETQYF TGTGCCAGCAGCGTCGGGACGGTTGAAGAGACCCAGTACTTC
TRBJ2-2 TRBV6-1 . 14 TRBD1 CASSEVAGGGELFF TGTGCCAGCAGTGAAGTGGCAGGGGGCGGGGAGCTGTTTTTT
TRBJ2-5 TRBV7-8 . 14 TRBD2 CASSLVAGGETQYF TGTGCCAGCAGCTTAGTAGCGGGAGGTGAGACCCAGTACTTC
TRBJ1-1 TRBV30 many 14 . CAWSFSGLKAEAFF TGTGCCTGGAGTTTTTCAGGCCTTAAGGCTGAAGCTTTCTTT
TRBJ2-1 TRBV6-5 . 15 TRBD1 CASSYPTGMGNEQFF TGTGCCAGCAGTTACCCGACAGGGATGGGGAATGAGCAGTTCTTC
TRBJ2-7 TRBV18 many 18 TRBD2 CASSEAPLTSGSPYEQYF TGTGCCAGCTCAGAAGCGCCCCTCACTAGCGGGAGCCCCTACGAGCAGTACTTC
TRBJ2-7 TRBV27 . 14 . CASSFSGPAYEQYF TGTGCCAGCAGTTTCTCAGGGCCTGCCTACGAGCAGTACTTC
TRBJ2-7 TRBV20-1 many 14 . CSAREAGRNYEQYF TGCAGTGCTAGAGAAGCGGGCAGGAACTACGAGCAGTACTTC
TRBJ1-3 TRBV6-1 few 16 TRBD1 CASRGQTSFSGNTIYF TGTGCCAGCAGGGGACAGACTTCTTTCTCTGGAAACACCATATATTTT
TRBJ2-2 TRBV6-1 few 15 TRBD1 CASSRTGGTTGELFF TGTGCCAGCAGTAGGACAGGGGGCACCACCGGGGAGCTGTTTTTT
TRBJ1-5 TRBV30 many 15 . CAWSVSGSSNQPQHF TGTGCCTGGAGTGTATCAGGGTCAAGCAATCAGCCCCAGCATTTT
TRBJ2-1 TRBV20-1 many 15 TRBD2 CSAKFLAGDHNEQFF TGCAGTGCAAAATTCCTAGCGGGAGACCACAATGAGCAGTTCTTC
TRBJ1-2 TRBV6-1 many 13 . CASSPQSNYGYTF TGTGCCAGCAGTCCTCAGTCTAACTATGGCTACACCTTC
TRBJ1-3 TRBV7-9 . 14 . CASSPRTSGNTIYF TGTGCCAGCAGCCCGCGGACGTCTGGAAACACCATATATTTT
TRBJ2-3 TRBV4-1 . 15 . CASSQDGHGTDTQYF TGCGCCAGCAGCCAAGATGGGCACGGCACAGATACGCAGTATTTT
TRBJ2-7 TRBV6-1 . 15 . CASSSSGTVPYEQYF TGTGCCAGCAGCTCCTCCGGGACGGTACCCTACGAGCAGTACTTC
TRBJ1-5 TRBV4-1 many 16 TRBD1 CASSQGRGGGNQPQHF TGCGCCAGCAGCCAAGGCCGAGGGGGCGGTAATCAGCCCCAGCATTTT
TRBJ2-6 TRBV2 . 15 . CASSEEGSGANVLTF TGTGCCAGCAGTGAAGAAGGGTCTGGGGCCAACGTCCTGACTTTC
TRBJ2-2 TRBV12-3/TRBV12-4 . 17 . CASSRGGGSINTGELFF TGTGCCAGCAGCCGGGGAGGGGGGTCAATTAACACCGGGGAGCTGTTTTTT
TRBJ2-7 TRBV6-1 many 13 TRBD1 CATQTGFGSEQYF TGTGCCACACAGACAGGGTTCGGTAGCGAGCAGTACTTC
TRBJ1-4 TRBV7-9 few 14 TRBD1 CASSSDRVNEKLFF TGTGCCAGCAGCTCGGACAGGGTTAATGAAAAACTGTTTTTT
TRBJ2-1 TRBV14 many 18 TRBD1 CASSHRTGDWRTYNEQFF TGTGCCAGCAGCCATAGGACAGGGGACTGGAGAACCTACAATGAGCAGTTCTTC
TRBJ1-6 TRBV24-1 few 15 . CATSDSRGPNPPLHF TGTGCCACCAGTGATTCCAGGGGTCCGAATCCACCCCTCCACTTT
TRBJ2-7 TRBV6-1 . 13 . CASSDGVSYEQYF TGTGCCAGCAGTGATGGAGTCTCCTACGAGCAGTACTTC
TRBJ1-2 TRBV2 few 14 . CASSVRPRDYGYTF TGTGCCAGCAGTGTTCGACCGAGGGATTATGGCTACACCTTC
TRBJ2-2 TRBV7-9 . 15 TRBD2 CASRPTSGATGELFF TGTGCCAGCAGACCTACAAGCGGGGCTACCGGGGAGCTGTTTTTT
TRBJ1-2 TRBV9 . 16 . CASSDPSGGAWDGYTF TGTGCCAGCAGCGACCCCTCGGGGGGGGCGTGGGATGGCTACACCTTC
TRBJ2-2 TRBV9 . 13 . CASSVRVGGELFF TGTGCCAGCAGCGTACGGGTTGGCGGGGAGCTGTTTTTT
TRBJ2-7 TRBV7-3 . 15 . CASSAGPTSYREQYF TGTGCCAGCAGCGCGGGACCAACCTCTTATCGAGAGCAGTACTTC
TRBJ1-1 TRBV30 many 14 . CAWSPRGGNTEAFF TGTGCCTGGAGCCCCCGAGGGGGTAACACTGAAGCTTTCTTT
TRBJ1-2 TRBV6-6 . 15 . CASSYSIGQTYGYTF TGTGCCAGCAGTTACTCGATAGGACAGACCTATGGCTACACCTTC
TRBJ1-6 TRBV6-2/TRBV6-3 . 13 . CAGRADWSSPLHF TGTGCCGGCAGGGCGGACTGGAGTTCACCCCTCCACTTT
TRBJ2-3 TRBV6-1 few 16 TRBD2 CASSPLLAGGPGTQYF TGTGCCAGCAGTCCATTACTAGCGGGAGGGCCAGGTACGCAGTATTTT
TRBJ2-1 TRBV7-2 many 15 TRBD2 CASSLMRGSYNEQFF TGTGCCAGCAGCTTAATGCGGGGGTCCTACAATGAGCAGTTCTTC
TRBJ1-2 TRBV28 few 12 . CASSLPGDGYTF TGTGCCAGCAGTTTGCCGGGGGATGGCTACACCTTC
TRBJ2-1 TRBV19 . 11 . CASSIFNEQFF TGTGCCAGTAGTATATTCAATGAGCAGTTCTTC